The 18 T cell receptor beta chains listed next were all sequenced from one sample in a study of T cell responses to AZD1222 COVID-19 vaccine. TCRdb keeps only in-frame clones here, not all; method: immunoSEQ multiplex PCR. The sample includes roughly 150,000 clones, 70% to 90% of them seen just once. The sequencing here drew on peripheral blood, taken 28 days after the second AZD1222 dose. The receptors come from an adult who received the AZD1222 COVID-19 vaccine.

The chain uses TRBV25-1 and TRBJ1-4; D gene ambiguous. Germline assignment: CDR1 MGHDK and CDR2 SYGVNS. V lost 3 bases, J lost 7 bases, and 12 bases lay in between. The CDR3 extends over 14 amino acids. CDR3 in DNA: TGTGCCAGCAGTGACCCTAGTCTAGGTGAAAAACTGTTTTTT. Translated, it gives CASSDPSLGEKLFF.

This clone turned up a few times. The chain uses TRBV11-3 and TRBJ2-5, with D possibly being TRBD2 (7 bases). The CDR3 has 16 amino acids. From germline, CDR1 is SGHNT and CDR2 YENEEA. Trimming stripped 5 bases from V and 3 bases from J, with 19 bases between. The CDR3 coding sequence is TGTGCCAGCAGCCAATATGGGGGGGGCCTCGAAGAGACCCAGTACTTC. This translates into CASSQYGGGLEETQYF.

In its sample, this clone was seen once. The rearrangement uses TRBV11-2 and TRBJ1-1, with TRBD1 as a possible D gene (6 bases). The CDR3 covers 13 residues. V gave up 8 bases and J gave up 3 bases, with 13 bases separating them. Germline CDR1 reads SGHAT; CDR2 reads FQNNGV. This CDR3 reads CASGRGPDTEAFF. Here the CDR3 DNA reads TGTGCCAGCGGGCGGGGGCCGGACACTGAAGCTTTCTTT.

This chain joins TRBV7-8 and TRBJ1-1, with D tentatively TRBD1 (6 bases). The CDR3 runs 16 residues. CDR1 is SGHVS and CDR2 is FQNEAQ in the germline V gene. V lost 5 bases and J 5 bases, leaving 21 bases between the germline ends. CDR3 region: CASSAKNRAEGTEAFF. Here the CDR3 DNA reads TGTGCCAGCAGCGCCAAGAACAGGGCCGAGGGAACTGAAGCTTTCTTT.

V usage is TRBV27 and J usage is TRBJ2-1, with D unclear. Trimming left V 3 bases short and J 7 bases short, with 13 bases between. CDR3 size: 14 residues. Germline V gene sequence: CDR1 MNHEY, CDR2 SMNVEV (reference sequence). This chain's CDR3 is CASSLRTDGNEQFF. In DNA, the CDR3 is TGTGCCAGCAGTTTGCGGACCGATGGGAATGAGCAGTTCTTC.

This chain uses TRBV30 with TRBJ2-7; D gene unclear. Per germline, CDR1 GTSNPN and CDR2 SVGIG (reference sequence). V was shortened by 2 bases and J by 3 bases, with 5 bases between the two germline ends. The CDR3 runs 11 residues. The CDR3 loop reads CAWSKNYEQYF. DNA of the CDR3: TGTGCCTGGAGTAAAAACTACGAGCAGTACTTC.

CDR3 amino acids: CASSQIDMSWSTDTQYF. As DNA, the CDR3 is TGTGCCAGCAGCCAAATAGATATGAGTTGGAGCACAGATACGCAGTATTTT. The chain uses TRBV3-1 (or the pseudogene TRBV3-2) and TRBJ2-3; D is undetermined. Germline CDR1 reads LGHDT; CDR2 reads YNNKEL (reference sequence). V was pared by 2 bases and J by 0 bases, with 15 bases between. The CDR3 loop spans 17 amino acids.

In its sample, this clone was seen once. The J gene is TRBJ1-2, the V gene TRBV5-1, with D perhaps TRBD1 (5 bases). V lost 0 bases and J 6 bases, leaving 9 bases between the germline ends. Germline V gives CDR1 SGHRS, CDR2 YFSETQ. The CDR3 has 13 amino acids. The CDR3, as DNA: TGCGCCAGCAGCTTGGACAGGATCGATGGCTACACCTTC. It is translated as CASSLDRIDGYTF. The full variable domain, its missing parts supplied by reference TRBV5-1 and TRBJ1-2, is KAGVTQTPRYLIKTRGQQVTLSCSPISGHRSVSWYQQTPGQGLQFLFEYFSETQRNKGNFPGRFSGRQFSNSRSEMNVSTLELGDSALYLCASSLDRIDGYTFGSGTRLTVV.

Only a few counts were recorded for this clone. The chain recombines TRBV5-5 with TRBJ1-2; 12 nucleotides agree with TRBD1. The CDR3 spans 14 residues. Germline loops: CDR1 SGHKS, CDR2 YYEKEE (reference sequence). V was pared by 1 base and J by 8 bases, with 3 bases of the junction left unmatched. CDR3 sequence: CASSLRDRGHGYTF. The CDR3 nucleotides read TGTGCCAGCAGCTTGCGGGACAGGGGGCACGGCTACACCTTC.

This rearrangement joins TRBV5-4 to TRBJ2-1; D may be TRBD2 (5 bases). V lost 4 bases and J lost 3, with 26 bases in between. The CDR3 loop spans 19 amino acids. Per the germline V gene, CDR1 is SGHNT and CDR2 is YYREEE (reference sequence). This CDR3 reads CASSDTQDFPVSYYNEQFF. CDR3 DNA: TGTGCCAGCAGCGATACCCAGGACTTCCCCGTCTCTTACTACAATGAGCAGTTCTTC. Complete variable domain (other parts from reference TRBV5-4 and TRBJ2-1): ETGVTQSPTHLIKTRGQQVTLRCSSQSGHNTVSWYQQALGQGPQFIFQYYREEENGRGNFPPRFSGLQFPNYSSELNVNALELDDSALYLCASSDTQDFPVSYYNEQFFGPGTRLTVL.

The V and J genes are TRBV12-5 and TRBJ2-1; D is uncertain. The germline gives CDR1 LGHNT, CDR2 FRNRAP. V was trimmed by 4 bases and J by 7 bases, leaving 11 bases between them. The CDR3 has 13 residues. The CDR3 reads CASGSLGRNEQFF. The CDR3 bases are TGTGCTAGTGGTTCCCTCGGGCGGAATGAGCAGTTCTTC.

The gene calls are TRBV5-6 and TRBJ1-2; D is uncertain. This CDR3 is 13 amino acids long. Germline V gene lookup returns CDR1 SGHDT and CDR2 YYEEEE. V lost 4 bases and J 8 bases, leaving 15 bases between the germline ends. The CDR3 loop is CASSHAGSPGYTF. The DNA of the CDR3 is TGTGCCAGCAGCCATGCCGGGAGCCCCGGCTACACCTTC. The whole variable domain, filled in from reference TRBV5-6 and TRBJ1-2, reads DAGVTQSPTHLIKTRGQQVTLRCSPKSGHDTVSWYQQALGQGPQFIFQYYEEEERQRGNFPDRFSGHQFPNYSSELNVNALLLGDSALYLCASSHAGSPGYTFGSGTRLTVV.

In this sample, this clone turned up once. The chain combines TRBV11-3 with TRBJ2-7; D could derive from TRBD1 or TRBD2 (5 bases each). V lost 4 bases and J 7 bases, leaving 14 bases between the germline ends. Germline CDR1 reads SGHNT; CDR2 reads YENEEA. This CDR3 comprises 13 residues. This chain's CDR3 is CASSSGTDNEQYF. For the CDR3, the DNA is TGTGCCAGCAGCTCCGGGACCGATAATGAGCAGTACTTC.

V is TRBV30 and J is TRBJ1-2, with D unresolved. The CDR3 runs 13 residues. The V gene lost 3 bases and the J gene lost 8 bases, with 16 bases spanning the gap. Germline lookup yields CDR1 GTSNPN and CDR2 SVGIG (reference sequence). The CDR3 DNA is TGTGCCTGGAGCTCTTCGAGGGAGATGGGCTACACCTTC. It translates to CAWSSSREMGYTF. Using reference TRBV30 and TRBJ1-2 for the parts outside the CDR3, the full variable domain is SQTIHQWPATLVQPVGSPLSLECTVEGTSNPNLYWYRQAAGRGLQLLFYSVGIGQISSEVPQNLSASRPQDRQFILSSKKLLLSDSGFYLCAWSSSREMGYTFGSGTRLTVV.

The rearrangement uses TRBV9 and TRBJ2-2; D unclear. V lost 2 bases, J lost 4 bases, and 12 bases lay in between. This CDR3 contains 15 residues. Looked up from germline, CDR1 is SGDLS and CDR2 is YYNGEE. The DNA for the CDR3 is TGTGCCAGCAGCGTGCGTAGTCAATTCACCGGGGAGCTGTTTTTT. Its protein product is CASSVRSQFTGELFF. Combining the CDR3 with reference TRBV9 and TRBJ2-2 gives the whole variable domain DSGVTQTPKHLITATGQRVTLRCSPRSGDLSVYWYQQSLDQGLQFLIQYYNGEERAKGNILERFSAQQFPDLHSELNLSSLELGDSALYFCASSVRSQFTGELFFGEGSRLTVL.

The chain links TRBV5-1 to TRBJ1-6; D remains unclear. The V gene's germline CDR1 is SGHRS and CDR2 YFSETQ. V was cut by 4 bases and J by 8 bases, with 13 bases left in between. CDR3 length equals 14 residues. This CDR3 reads CASSLRRSDSPLHF. The CDR3 DNA reads TGCGCCAGCAGCCTCCGGCGCTCAGATTCACCCCTCCACTTT.

The J gene is TRBJ1-5, the V gene TRBV19; 8 nucleotides agree with TRBD1. This CDR3 has 15 amino acids. CDR1 and CDR2 (germline): LNHDA, SQIVND (reference sequence). J was trimmed by 2 bases and V by 6 bases; bases with no gene match: 6. This CDR3 reads CASSTGQGRNQPQHF. In DNA, the CDR3 is TGTGCCAGTAGCACCGGACAGGGCCGCAATCAGCCCCAGCATTTT.

The rearrangement links TRBV27 to TRBJ2-7; TRBD1 matches at 9 bases. This CDR3 is built from 15 residues. The trim removed 4 bases at V and 4 bases at J, leaving 8 bases unmatched. Per the germline V gene, CDR1 is MNHEY and CDR2 is SMNVEV (reference sequence). The CDR3 nucleotides are TGTGCCAGCAGTTACCGGGACAGGGAGAGGTACGAGCAGTACTTC. It codes for CASSYRDRERYEQYF.